These 8 T cell receptor beta chains were sequenced from one sample in a study of cytomegalovirus exposure and HLA in healthy donors. Vbeta (60) and Jbeta (13) primers were used in the PCR. The assay was immunoSEQ multiplex PCR, and TCRdb's table has in-frame clones only and misses some. This sample has some 150,000 clones, with approximately 80% found just once. Sequences were obtained from PBMCs. The receptors were sampled from a woman aged 18-29 years in good health and CMV-seronegative.

J is TRBJ2-1 and V is TRBV28, with 10 bases aligning to TRBD1. Trimming cost V 3 bases and J 4 bases; bases outside gene matches: 9. The CDR3 runs to 17 residues. In germline, CDR1 is MDHEN, CDR2 SYDVKM. CDR3 nucleotide sequence: TGTGCCAGCAGTTTTCCTCCGGGACAGGGGCTGTACAATGAGCAGTTCTTC. Its translation is CASSFPPGQGLYNEQFF.

The CDR3 sequence is CASSPRTSGTGEQFF. In DNA form, the CDR3 reads TGTGCCAGCTCACCTCGGACTAGCGGGACTGGTGAGCAGTTCTTC. The chain combines TRBV18 with TRBJ2-1; 12 bases agree with TRBD2. CDR1 is KGHSH, CDR2 LQKENI, per germline. Trimming removed 3 bases from V and 9 bases from J; junction bases left unmatched: 6. The CDR3 loop spans 15 amino acids.

In its sample, this clone was seen a few times. The chain links TRBV28 to TRBJ2-7; a possible D gene is TRBD1 (6 bases). This CDR3 comprises 13 residues. The V and J ends lost 2 bases and 7 bases respectively, with 12 bases between them. CDR1 is MDHEN and CDR2 is SYDVKM in the germline V gene. The CDR3 loop is CASSLVGAREQYF. DNA of the CDR3: TGTGCCAGCAGTTTAGTGGGGGCGCGGGAGCAGTACTTC.

V usage is TRBV27 and J usage is TRBJ2-1; 9 positions match TRBD1. J lost 6 bases, V lost 5 bases, and 8 bases had no gene match. Germline V gene sequence: CDR1 MNHEY, CDR2 SMNVEV (reference sequence). The CDR3 length is 15 residues. Here the CDR3 reads CASSPKGTGLNEQFF. The CDR3 DNA follows: TGTGCCAGCAGTCCAAAAGGGACAGGGCTCAATGAGCAGTTCTTC.

This clone was detected once. The V call is TRBV6-1, the J call TRBJ2-2; possibly TRBD2 for D (5 bases). The V end was cut by 3 bases, the J end by 9 bases, with 11 bases between. This CDR3 region has 13 residues. Per the germline V gene, CDR1 is MNHNS and CDR2 is SASEGT. The CDR3 region is CASSEGSYRELFF. CDR3 nucleotide sequence: TGTGCCAGCAGTGAGGGGAGTTACAGGGAGCTGTTTTTT.

The gene calls are TRBV6-6 and TRBJ1-2; the match to TRBD1 covers 9 bases. This CDR3 has 15 residues. Germline V gives CDR1 MNHNY, CDR2 SVGAGI (reference sequence). Trimming cost V 6 bases and J 5 bases; bases outside gene matches: 10. The CDR3 is CASSGTGSSLYGYTF. The CDR3 nucleotides read TGTGCCAGCAGCGGGACAGGGTCGTCTTTGTATGGCTACACCTTC.

This rearrangement joins TRBV5-1 to TRBJ2-4, with D tentatively TRBD2 (5 bases). V lost 3 bases and J lost 2, with 15 bases in between. Germline loops: CDR1 SGHRS, CDR2 YFSETQ. This CDR3 has 16 residues. The CDR3 region has the DNA TGCGCCAGCAGCTCCGGCGGAGGCTTCTCCAAAAACATTCAGTACTTC. This sequence encodes CASSSGGGFSKNIQYF.

The chain employs TRBV7-2 and TRBJ2-4, with TRBD1 identical over 8 bases. Germline V gives CDR1 SGHTA, CDR2 FQGNSA. V dropped 3 bases and J dropped 2; count of bases not matched to a gene: 3. The CDR3 is made up of 15 amino acids. The CDR3 region is CASSFTGGSKNIQYF. The DNA of the CDR3 is TGTGCCAGCAGCTTCACAGGGGGGTCCAAAAACATTCAGTACTTC. The full variable domain, its missing parts supplied by reference TRBV7-2 and TRBJ2-4, is GAGVSQSPSNKVTEKGKDVELRCDPISGHTALYWYRQSLGQGLEFLIYFQGNSAPDKSGLPSDRFSAERTGGSVSTLTIQRTQQEDSAVYLCASSFTGGSKNIQYFGAGTRLSVL.